These 18 T cell receptor beta chains share one sample of origin, sequenced in a study of Ad26.COV2.S vaccination and SARS-CoV-2 variants. Sample treatment: about 20 received Ad26.COV2.S at low or high dose, single or two shots; about five received placebo; per-sample allocation not given. Material that was analyzed had been drawn on day 63 after the first vaccine or placebo injection. TCRdb keeps only in-frame clones here, not all; method: immunoSEQ multiplex PCR. The repertoire includes approximately 450,000 clones, roughly 90% of them detected once, and 9% to 15% sits in the top ten. The material sequenced was peripheral blood, taken in a trial of Ad26.COV2.S vaccine versus placebo. These receptors originate from a person aged 18-65 years who received the Ad26.COV2.S COVID-19 vaccine or a placebo.

The rearrangement uses TRBV6-1 and TRBJ1-1; D gene ambiguous. Germline CDR1 reads MNHNS; CDR2 reads SASEGT. The V gene lost 3 bases and the J gene lost 11 bases, with 25 bases spanning the gap. The length of the CDR3 is 16 residues. This chain's CDR3 is CASSDVEVLFTLGAFF. The CDR3 DNA follows: TGTGCCAGCAGTGACGTTGAGGTCCTCTTTACCCTCGGGGCTTTCTTT.

This chain joins TRBV10-2 and TRBJ1-5; D perhaps matches TRBD1 (6 bases). Deletions cut 6 bases from V and 0 bases from J, with 12 bases between. The CDR3 has 15 residues. Germline CDR1 reads WSHSY; CDR2 reads SAAADI. CDR3 protein: CASSVGTHSNQPQHF. CDR3 bases: TGCGCCAGCAGCGTAGGGACACATAGCAATCAGCCCCAGCATTTT.

The chain combines TRBV29-1 with TRBJ1-3, with TRBD1 matching 7 bases. The CDR3 runs to 14 residues. Germline loops: CDR1 SQVTM, CDR2 ANQGSEA. Trimming removed 7 bases from V and 0 bases from J; junction bases left unmatched: 6. The CDR3 DNA follows: TGCAGCGCTACCGGGACAGTCTCTGGAAACACCATATATTTT. The encoded protein is CSATGTVSGNTIYF.

This chain joins TRBV27 and TRBJ2-3; the D is unclear. This CDR3 spans 15 amino acids. The V gene's germline CDR1 is MNHEY and CDR2 SMNVEV (reference sequence). V was shortened by 8 bases and J by 1 base, with 16 bases between the two germline ends. The CDR3 DNA reads TGTGCCAGCGGCGCTTGGCTAGAGGGCACAGATACGCAGTATTTT. It yields the protein CASGAWLEGTDTQYF.

The J gene is TRBJ2-5, the V gene TRBV5-1; D gene uncertain. The germline V and J ends were trimmed by 1 base and 1 base, with 11 bases remaining between them. CDR1 SGHRS and CDR2 YFSETQ come from the germline V gene. CDR3 length: 15 amino acids. Here the CDR3 reads CASSLNSQTQETQYF. In nucleotides, the CDR3 is TGCGCCAGCAGCTTGAACTCACAGACCCAAGAGACCCAGTACTTC.

The rearrangement joins TRBV4-2 to TRBJ2-1; D possibly corresponds to TRBD2 (6 bases). The CDR3 has 16 residues. In germline, CDR1 is LGHNA, CDR2 YNFKEQ. V was clipped by 1 base and J by 5 bases, with 15 bases between them. Here the CDR3 reads CASSQALRGSHNEQFF. The CDR3 DNA reads as TGTGCCAGCAGCCAAGCACTACGGGGGAGCCACAATGAGCAGTTCTTC.

This clone was detected only a few times. The CDR3 nucleotides read TGCAGCGCGGGACAGGGTGGGGAACAGCCCCAGCATTTT. Amino acid sequence: CSAGQGGEQPQHF. V gene TRBV29-1 combines with J gene TRBJ1-5, with TRBD1 matching over 9 bases. This CDR3 comprises 13 residues. The germline CDR1 and CDR2 sequences are SQVTM and ANQGSEA. V lost 7 bases, J lost 7 bases, and 8 bases stayed unmatched.

J is TRBJ2-1 and V is TRBV5-6; 9 bases fit TRBD1. The CDR3 loop spans 17 amino acids. Looked up from germline, CDR1 is SGHDT and CDR2 is YYEEEE. V trimming: 9 bases; J trimming: 1 base; junction bases outside the gene matches: 14. CDR3 amino acids: CAKPGQGRRRSYNEQFF. In DNA form, the CDR3 reads TGTGCCAAGCCGGGACAGGGTCGGCGTAGGTCCTACAATGAGCAGTTCTTC.

The rearrangement joins TRBV3-1 (or the pseudogene TRBV3-2) to TRBJ2-7; D may be TRBD1 (5 bases). Trimming took 2 bases from V and 0 from J, leaving 17 bases between them. The V gene's germline CDR1 is LGHDT and CDR2 YNNKEL (reference sequence). The CDR3 is 17 residues long. The CDR3 loop reads CASSQYYRKGPSYEQYF. Written as DNA, the CDR3 is TGTGCCAGCAGCCAATACTACAGGAAAGGTCCCTCCTACGAGCAGTACTTC.

The chain uses TRBV6-1 and TRBJ2-4, with no clear D. This CDR3 contains 14 residues. Germline V gene sequence: CDR1 MNHNS, CDR2 SASEGT. Trimming took off 1 base at V and 4 bases at J, with 8 bases between the two ends. The CDR3, as DNA: TGTGCCAGCAGTGAAGACGGGTTAAAAAACATTCAGTACTTC. Protein: CASSEDGLKNIQYF.

The chain employs TRBV18 and TRBJ2-7; TRBD1 aligns across 8 bases. Looked up from germline, CDR1 is KGHSH and CDR2 is LQKENI. Trimming removed 3 bases from V and 2 bases from J; junction bases left unmatched: 6. CDR3 length equals 15 residues. CDR3 nucleotide sequence: TGTGCCAGCTCACCGCGGGACAGGTTAACCTACGAGCAGTACTTC. Its translation: CASSPRDRLTYEQYF.

This clone is labeled medium-sized. The rearrangement joins TRBV6-5 to TRBJ2-5; TRBD2 is a possible D gene (5 bases). The germline gives CDR1 MNHEY, CDR2 SVGAGI. CDR3 size: 13 residues. The V end lost 9 bases, the J end lost 5 bases, and 16 bases lay between the germline ends. The CDR3 nucleotides read TGTGCCAGTCATCACCAAGCGGAGGAGACCCAGTACTTC. It specifies CASHHQAEETQYF.

This sequence joins TRBV27 and TRBJ2-7, with 15 bases fitting TRBD2. The CDR3 runs 15 residues. With 11 bases clipped from V and 4 bases from J, the junction kept 9 bases outside the gene matches. CDR1 is MNHEY, CDR2 SMNVEV, per germline (reference sequence). The DNA of the CDR3 is TGTGCCGGACTAGCGGGAGGGCTTACTCCTTACGAGCAGTACTTC. Translated: CAGLAGGLTPYEQYF.

The chain is built from TRBV3-1 (or the pseudogene TRBV3-2) and TRBJ2-7, with 8 nucleotides matching TRBD2. V dropped 0 bases and J dropped 4; count of bases not matched to a gene: 8. The germline V gene has CDR1 LGHDT and CDR2 YNNKEL (reference sequence). This CDR3 has 16 residues. As DNA, the CDR3 is TGTGCCAGCAGCCAAGATAGGGAGCGGGAGTGGTACGAGCAGTACTTC. Its protein product is CASSQDREREWYEQYF.

The V call is TRBV2, the J call TRBJ2-1, with 7 positions matching TRBD1. The V gene end was trimmed by 6 bases and the J gene end by 3 bases; junction bases not matched to a gene: 17. There are 18 residues in the CDR3. Germline V gene data show CDR1 as SNHLY and CDR2 as FYNNEI. CDR3 sequence reads: CASSSTGIGSGFYNEQFF. CDR3 DNA: TGTGCCAGCAGCTCGACAGGGATCGGGTCGGGATTCTACAATGAGCAGTTCTTC.

The rearrangement links TRBV5-6 to TRBJ1-1; 7 bases match TRBD1. Germline lookup yields CDR1 SGHDT and CDR2 YYEEEE. The CDR3 totals 14 residues. Trimming removed 5 bases from V and 6 bases from J; junction bases left unmatched: 10. The CDR3 region has the DNA TGTGCCAGCAGGGGGGACAGTTCAAGACCTGAAGCTTTCTTT. This gives the protein CASRGDSSRPEAFF.

The chain is built from TRBV30 and TRBJ1-5; no clear D. This CDR3 has 13 amino acids. The V and J ends lost 1 base and 6 bases respectively, with 10 bases between them. Per germline, CDR1 GTSNPN and CDR2 SVGIG (reference sequence). The CDR3 spells CAWSDGSGQPQHF. CDR3 DNA sequence: TGTGCCTGGAGTGATGGCAGTGGTCAGCCCCAGCATTTT. Full variable domain (missing parts from reference TRBV30 and TRBJ1-5): SQTIHQWPATLVQPVGSPLSLECTVEGTSNPNLYWYRQAAGRGLQLLFYSVGIGQISSEVPQNLSASRPQDRQFILSSKKLLLSDSGFYLCAWSDGSGQPQHFGDGTRLSIL.

This chain connects TRBV9 to TRBJ2-7; either TRBD1 or TRBD2 may supply D (5 bases each). Trimming took off 4 bases at V and 1 base at J, with 12 bases between the two ends. Germline assignment: CDR1 SGDLS and CDR2 YYNGEE. The CDR3 consists of 14 residues. The CDR3 DNA reads TGTGCCAGCAGCCCCTGGGACGGATCCTACGAGCAGTACTTC. Translation gives CASSPWDGSYEQYF.